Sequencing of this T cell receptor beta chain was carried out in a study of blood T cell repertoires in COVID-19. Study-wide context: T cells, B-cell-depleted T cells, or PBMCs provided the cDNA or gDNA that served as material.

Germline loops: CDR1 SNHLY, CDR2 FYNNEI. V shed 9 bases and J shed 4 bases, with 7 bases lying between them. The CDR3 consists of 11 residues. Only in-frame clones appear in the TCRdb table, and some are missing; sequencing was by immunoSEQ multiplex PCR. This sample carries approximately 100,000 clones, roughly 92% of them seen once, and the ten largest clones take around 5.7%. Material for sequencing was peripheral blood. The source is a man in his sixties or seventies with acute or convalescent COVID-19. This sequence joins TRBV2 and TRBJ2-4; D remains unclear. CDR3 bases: TGTGCCAGTACCGGGAAAAACATTCAGTACTTC. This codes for CASTGKNIQYF.